The next 26 T cell receptor beta chains were all read from a single sample in a study of CD4 T cells in relation to SARS-CoV-2 and coronaviruses. CD4+ T cells from unexposed donors were obtained before the COVID-19 pandemic (2011-2018). Isolation of CD4+ T cells took place after nine to ten days in culture. Libraries were prepared by immunoSEQ multiplex PCR; TCRdb keeps only in-frame clonotypes and omits some of them. Among tens of thousands of clones, approximately 70% were seen once, and the ten largest hold approximately 21%. These TCRs are of unknown antigen specificity. Input material: CD4+ T cells from PBMCs, cultured in vitro. Source of these receptors: a human donor in good health.

The V gene is TRBV12-3 or TRBV12-4, the J gene TRBJ1-2; the match to TRBD1 covers 9 bases. This CDR3 is built from 13 residues. The ends lost 7 bases at V and 7 bases at J; junction bases unmatched: 7. The CDR3 bases are TGTGCCAGCACCGGGACAGGGATAACTGGCTACACCTTC. Protein sequence: CASTGTGITGYTF.

The gene calls are TRBV18 and TRBJ2-1; no clear D. Germline CDR1 KGHSH, CDR2 LQKENI. V lost 3 bases to trimming and J lost 7 bases, with 10 bases between them. There are 13 residues in the CDR3. CDR3 in amino acids: CASSPLVLNEQFF. The CDR3 bases are TGTGCCAGCTCACCCCTAGTCTTGAATGAGCAGTTCTTC.

This clone was counted a few times. The chain joins TRBV7-9 to TRBJ1-5, with D possibly TRBD1 on 5 matching bases. The CDR3 loop spans 17 amino acids. Germline V gives CDR1 SEHNR, CDR2 FQNEAQ (reference sequence). Deletions cut 4 bases from V and 0 bases from J, with 16 bases between. The CDR3 reads CASSSGTRGGSNQPQHF. DNA of the CDR3: TGTGCCAGCAGCTCCGGGACGAGGGGTGGTAGCAATCAGCCCCAGCATTTT. Full variable domain (remainder filled in from reference TRBV7-9 and TRBJ1-5): DTGVSQNPRHKITKRGQNVTFRCDPISEHNRLYWYRQTLGQGPEFLTYFQNEAQLEKSRLLSDRFSAERPKGSFSTLEIQRTEQGDSAMYLCASSSGTRGGSNQPQHFGDGTRLSIL.

In DNA, the CDR3 is TGTGCCAGCAGTATTCGGTTCACAGATACGCAGTATTTT. Its protein product is CASSIRFTDTQYF. The chain couples TRBV12-3 or TRBV12-4 to TRBJ2-3; D is unclear. CDR3 length: 13 residues. The ends were cut back, 5 bases at V and 2 bases at J, with 8 bases in the middle.

The chain joins TRBV30 to TRBJ2-3; D is unresolved. V was shortened by 2 bases and J by 5 bases, with 8 bases between the two germline ends. The CDR3 extends over 12 amino acids. The V gene's germline CDR1 is GTSNPN and CDR2 SVGIG (reference sequence). CDR3 amino acids: CAWSHHRDTQYF. The CDR3 DNA is TGTGCCTGGAGTCACCATCGAGATACGCAGTATTTT.

V and J are TRBV29-1 and TRBJ2-7; D assignment may be TRBD1 or TRBD2 (5 bases each). There are 14 residues in the CDR3. In germline, CDR1 is SQVTM, CDR2 ANQGSEA. Trimming removed 5 bases from V and 0 bases from J, with 14 bases in between. The CDR3 loop is CSVSFWGSSYEQYF. In nucleotides, the CDR3 is TGCAGCGTTTCCTTTTGGGGGAGCTCCTACGAGCAGTACTTC.

The CDR3 loop reads CASSSPGWANEQYF. For the CDR3, the DNA is TGTGCCAGCAGCTCCCCAGGGTGGGCTAACGAGCAGTACTTC. The rearrangement uses TRBV5-4 and TRBJ2-7; D perhaps matches TRBD1 (5 bases). CDR1 and CDR2 (germline): SGHNT, YYREEE (reference sequence). The CDR3 consists of 14 residues. V gave up 3 bases and J gave up 5 bases, with 15 bases separating them. The complete variable domain, with remaining parts taken from reference TRBV5-4 and TRBJ2-7, reads ETGVTQSPTHLIKTRGQQVTLRCSSQSGHNTVSWYQQALGQGPQFIFQYYREEENGRGNFPPRFSGLQFPNYSSELNVNALELDDSALYLCASSSPGWANEQYFGPGTRLTVT.

This clone was seen just once. This chain joins TRBV7-2 and TRBJ1-3; D uncertain. Germline CDR1 is SGHTA and CDR2 is FQGNSA. There are 15 residues in the CDR3. V shed 5 bases and J shed 0 bases, with 11 bases lying between them. CDR3 coding DNA: TGTGCCAGCAGCCCTGGCGTAAGCTCTGGAAACACCATATATTTT. Protein: CASSPGVSSGNTIYF.

The chain has TRBV2 and TRBJ2-7; the D gene is possibly TRBD2 (7 bases). CDR3 length equals 14 residues. Germline values: CDR1 SNHLY, CDR2 FYNNEI. V was cut by 6 bases and J by 6 bases, with 18 bases left in between. The DNA of the CDR3 is TGTGCCAGCAGAGGGGGAGGGGGAACCGGCGAGCAGTACTTC. This sequence encodes CASRGGGGTGEQYF.

In this sample, this clone turned up a few times. CDR3 loop: CASSSGERSTDTQYF. The CDR3 nucleotides are TGTGCCAGCAGTTCAGGGGAAAGAAGCACAGATACGCAGTATTTT. The V and J genes are TRBV28 and TRBJ2-3; D perhaps matches TRBD1 (6 bases). The CDR3 extends over 15 amino acids. CDR1 MDHEN and CDR2 SYDVKM come from the germline V gene. Trimming left V 4 bases short and J 0 bases short, with 11 bases between.

V usage is TRBV4-1 and J usage is TRBJ2-4; D possibly corresponds to TRBD2 (5 bases). The V end was cut by 0 bases, the J end by 7 bases, with 16 bases between. The CDR3 has 16 residues. Germline V gene lookup returns CDR1 MGHRA and CDR2 YSYEKL. The CDR3 is CASSQDRAFTGNIQYF. The CDR3 DNA reads TGCGCCAGCAGCCAAGATCGCGCTTTCACGGGGAACATTCAGTACTTC.

This clone showed up just once. V gene TRBV4-3 combines with J gene TRBJ1-1; 7 bases map to TRBD1. Trimming cost V 3 bases and J 9 bases; bases outside gene matches: 10. There are 14 residues in the CDR3. Germline-derived CDR1 and CDR2 are LGHNA and YSLEER. As DNA, the CDR3 is TGCGCCAGCAGCCAGGGACAGCCAGGGGGGAAAGCTTTCTTT. Protein product: CASSQGQPGGKAFF.

A single count supports this clone. A junction boundary mismatches the germline segment, possibly from a read error. The chain's CDR3 is CASSQAGATTNEKLFF. The CDR3, as DNA: TGTGCCAGCAGTCAAGCAGGGGCTACAACTAATGAAAAACTGTTTTTT. V is TRBV3-1 (or the pseudogene TRBV3-2) and J is TRBJ1-4; D possibly corresponds to TRBD1 (6 bases). Germline V lookup: CDR1 LGHDT, CDR2 YNNKEL (reference sequence). The length of the CDR3 is 16 residues.

On this clone itself: The same CDR3 can be traced to other DNA sequences in this sample. The chain links TRBV19 to TRBJ1-3; D gene unclear. This CDR3 contains 14 residues. V was trimmed by 5 bases and J by 2 bases, leaving 10 bases between them. Germline CDR1 LNHDA, CDR2 SQIVND (reference sequence). The CDR3 DNA sequence: TGTGCCAGTAGTCTCCAAGGAACTGGAAACACCATATATTTT. This translates into CASSLQGTGNTIYF.

A few counts support this clone. J is TRBJ1-3 and V is TRBV4-3; D may be TRBD1 (5 bases). V gave up 0 bases and J gave up 2 bases, with 8 bases separating them. The CDR3 sequence is 15 residues long. The germline V gene has CDR1 LGHNA and CDR2 YSLEER. The CDR3 bases are TGCGCCAGCAGCCAAGATTCAGGGACTGGAAACACCATATATTTT. This encodes CASSQDSGTGNTIYF.

This clone was seen a handful of times. The genes are TRBV4-1 and TRBJ1-4, with a weak D call TRBD1 (5 bases). This CDR3 is 15 amino acids long. Trimming shortened V by 3 bases and J by 4 bases, and 12 bases separated the two germline ends. The V gene's germline CDR1 is MGHRA and CDR2 YSYEKL. CDR3 in DNA: TGCGCCAGCAGCCAGGCACAGGTGATTAATGAAAAACTGTTTTTT. This codes for CASSQAQVINEKLFF.

The J gene is TRBJ2-1, the V gene TRBV6-2 or TRBV6-3; 9 positions agree with TRBD1. The CDR3 extends over 14 amino acids. The J segment lost 5 bases and the V segment lost 5 bases, leaving 4 bases of the junction unmatched. From germline, CDR1 is MNHEY and CDR2 SVGEGT. The CDR3 nucleotides are TGTGCCAGCAGTAACAGGGGGCGGGACAATGAGCAGTTCTTC. Amino acids: CASSNRGRDNEQFF.

V usage is TRBV6-5 and J usage is TRBJ2-7; 9 bases are a match to TRBD2. The germline V gene encodes CDR1 MNHEY and CDR2 SVGAGI. Trimming cost V 0 bases and J 4 bases; bases outside gene matches: 4. This CDR3 region has 15 residues. The CDR3, as DNA: TGTGCCAGCAGTTACTCGGCGGGAGGGTCTTACGAGCAGTACTTC. It specifies CASSYSAGGSYEQYF.

This chain uses TRBV6-2 or TRBV6-3 with TRBJ1-4; TRBD1 matches 8 bases. This CDR3 spans 17 amino acids. V lost 3 bases and J lost 8; bases outside the gene matches: 14. Germline-derived CDR1 and CDR2 are MNHEY and SVGEGT. Here the CDR3 DNA reads TGTGCCAGCAGTTATCCGTGGACAGGGACGGGTGTCGAAAAACTGTTTTTT. Its translation: CASSYPWTGTGVEKLFF.

The chain carries TRBV29-1 and TRBJ1-2; D is possibly TRBD1 (5 bases). This CDR3 region has 13 residues. V lost 1 base and J lost 8, with 14 bases in between. Germline loops: CDR1 SQVTM, CDR2 ANQGSEA. The CDR3 protein is CSVEGPGQGGYTF. In nucleotides, the CDR3 is TGCAGCGTTGAAGGCCCGGGTCAGGGAGGCTACACCTTC.

CDR3 amino acids: CSVGAGSSYEQYF. The CDR3 DNA is TGCAGCGTCGGAGCGGGATCATCCTACGAGCAGTACTTC. The chain has TRBV29-1 and TRBJ2-7, with 7 positions matching TRBD2. CDR3 length: 13 residues. Germline V CDR1 and CDR2: SQVTM, ANQGSEA. Losses at the gene ends were 6 bases for V and 1 base for J; bases not matched to a gene: 6.

This chain joins TRBV7-9 and TRBJ2-1, with 12 positions matching TRBD2. The CDR3 contains 16 residues. Trimming at V came to 0 bases and at J to 9 bases, leaving 6 bases not matched to a gene. Germline V gene sequence: CDR1 SEHNR, CDR2 FQNEAQ (reference sequence). CDR3 loop: CASSLAGTSGRGEQFF. The CDR3 DNA reads TGTGCCAGCAGCTTAGCCGGGACTAGCGGGCGGGGTGAGCAGTTCTTC.

The chain carries TRBV2 and TRBJ1-2; possible D gene TRBD1, 5 bases. Germline V lookup: CDR1 SNHLY, CDR2 FYNNEI. This CDR3 comprises 13 residues. V was pared by 6 bases and J by 4 bases, with 12 bases between. CDR3 residues: CASRSEGLYGYTF. CDR3 nucleotides: TGTGCCAGCAGAAGTGAGGGACTCTATGGCTACACCTTC.

The chain has TRBV6-5 and TRBJ2-3; the match to TRBD2 covers 8 bases. Looked up from germline, CDR1 is MNHEY and CDR2 is SVGAGI. This CDR3 is built from 11 residues. V was clipped by 10 bases and J by 7 bases; unmatched bases: 4. The CDR3 DNA sequence: TGTGCCACCCTAGCGGGTCATACGCAGTATTTT. As protein: CATLAGHTQYF.

V and J are TRBV6-6 and TRBJ2-5; 9 positions match TRBD1. V shed 2 bases and J 4 bases; nucleotides not matched to a gene: 5. The length of the CDR3 is 15 residues. Germline lookup yields CDR1 MNHNY and CDR2 SVGAGI (reference sequence). The CDR3 DNA reads as TGTGCCAGCAGTTACAACAGGGGGCGCAGAGAGACCCAGTACTTC. The encoded protein is CASSYNRGRRETQYF.

This clone is a singleton in its sample. The V call is TRBV9, the J call TRBJ2-3; 11 nucleotides align to TRBD2. The CDR3 covers 17 residues. Losses at the gene ends were 0 bases for V and 5 bases for J; bases not matched to a gene: 8. Germline CDR1 SGDLS, CDR2 YYNGEE. CDR3 sequence (DNA): TGTGCCAGCAGCGTAGGGGCTAGCGGGGGGTATGTAGATACGCAGTATTTT. Translation gives CASSVGASGGYVDTQYF.